Sequencing of this T cell receptor beta chain was carried out in a study of T cells in Graves' hyperthyroidism and ophthalmopathy. Patients aged 18 to 65 had newly diagnosed hyperthyroidism that had lasted under 2 months. Exclusion criteria comprised uncontrolled infection, other autoimmune disease, pregnancy or lactation. At least ten counts were recorded for this clonotype. TCR beta CDR3 sequences were amplified from RNA transcripts. A first-round RT-PCR of the TCR CDR3 used the HTBI primer set. TCRdb reanalysed the multiplex PCR reads using MiXCR and keeps one entry per CDR3 protein. The profile covers nearly 600,000 distinct CDR3 sequences, with about 15% appearing a single time and less than 6% taken by the ten largest. Specimen: blood. This clonotype originated in a young woman with Graves' hyperthyroidism that later progressed to Graves' ophthalmopathy.

In nucleotides, the CDR3 is TGCAGTGCTAGACCTACCCTTGGGACGCGGGCCTCACCCCTCCACTTT. This codes for CSARPTLGTRASPLHF. This chain links TRBV20-1 with TRBJ1-6; a possible D gene is TRBD1 (5 bases). The CDR3 is made up of 16 amino acids. Germline V gene sequence: CDR1 DFQATT, CDR2 SNEGSKA (reference sequence). V dropped 2 bases and J dropped 10 bases, with 21 bases sitting between them.